Listed here are 5 T cell receptor beta chains from one sample, sequenced in a study of beta chain features in type 1 diabetes. General study results and limits: Moderately but significantly shorter TCRB CDR3s were found in Type 1 diabetes patients in all four CD4+ subsets.

No antigen has been identified for these receptors. Every bit of the isolated RNA underwent reverse transcription, so sequencing read expressed TCRB transcripts. Method: immunoSEQ multiplex PCR; TCRdb's copy keeps in-frame clones and lacks some. The data show approximately 150,000 clones, about 13% seen once. What was sequenced was central memory CD4+ T cells from blood. Receptors were obtained from a man aged 18 to 29 with type 1 diabetes.

The chain combines TRBV6-1 with TRBJ1-1; D uncertain. Trimming removed 7 bases from V and 0 bases from J, with 9 bases in between. This CDR3 has 13 residues. CDR1 and CDR2 (germline): MNHNS, SASEGT. CDR3 DNA sequence: TGTGCCAGCAATCGCAATCTGAACACTGAAGCTTTCTTT. It specifies CASNRNLNTEAFF.

The chain's CDR3 is CASSDESNSPLHF. The CDR3 nucleotides read TGTGCCAGTAGTGACGAGAGTAATTCACCCCTCCACTTT. V gene TRBV19 combines with J gene TRBJ1-6; D uncertain. Trimming took 5 bases from V and 6 from J, leaving 8 bases between them. CDR1 and CDR2 (germline): LNHDA, SQIVND (reference sequence). The CDR3 is made up of 13 amino acids.

A few counts support this clone. The chain recombines TRBV10-3 with TRBJ2-5; D perhaps matches TRBD1 (6 bases). V dropped 10 bases and J dropped 3 bases, with 21 bases sitting between them. The CDR3 sequence is 15 residues long. Germline assignment: CDR1 ENHRY and CDR2 SYGVKD. This chain's CDR3 is CATLHPGAGEETQYF. CDR3 nucleotides: TGTGCCACCCTACACCCAGGGGCGGGTGAAGAGACCCAGTACTTC.

The chain combines TRBV11-1 with TRBJ2-7, with D hard to call. This CDR3 has 16 residues. Per the germline V gene, CDR1 is SGHAT and CDR2 is FQDESV (reference sequence). V was trimmed by 4 bases and J by 0 bases, leaving 16 bases between them. CDR3 nucleotide sequence: TGTGCCAGCAGCTCCGGCCGAGACACACTCTCCTACGAGCAGTACTTC. Translation gives CASSSGRDTLSYEQYF.

There are a few counts of this clone. The J gene is TRBJ2-7, the V gene TRBV2; TRBD1 agrees at 7 bases. V gave up 8 bases and J gave up 2 bases; unmatched junction bases: 12. The CDR3 length is 15 residues. Germline V lookup: CDR1 SNHLY, CDR2 FYNNEI. In DNA, the CDR3 is TGTGCCAGCGGGGACAGCCCGACTCCGACCTACGAGCAGTACTTC. Translation gives CASGDSPTPTYEQYF.